This is a list of T cell receptor beta chains from one sample in a study of control samples from healthy donors and cancer patients. The assay was immunoSEQ multiplex PCR, and TCRdb's table has in-frame clones only and misses some. The sample carries 15,000 to 20,000 clones, under 90% recorded once. Sequenced sample: PBMCs. The receptors were sampled from a woman in her 70s with lung cancer. Both conserved end residues are part of each CDR3. A D gene is named only where the DNA matches it firmly. Only some rows state a clone size, as once, few, many or a class for expanded clones.

j_gene,v_gene,abundance,d_gene,CDR3aa,CDR3nt
TRBJ2-1,TRBV7-9,.,.,CASSLRTGYNEQFF,TGTGCCAGCAGCCTGCGGACTGGATACAATGAGCAGTTCTTC
TRBJ2-7,TRBV12-5,.,TRBD1,CASASDRDEQYF,TGTGCTAGTGCCTCTGACAGGGACGAGCAGTACTTC
TRBJ1-1,TRBV6-6,.,TRBD1,CASIPRQGNTEAFF,TGTGCCAGCATCCCGAGACAGGGCAACACTGAAGCTTTCTTT
TRBJ2-1,TRBV7-9,.,TRBD2,CASSFLAGGNEQFF,TGTGCCAGCAGCTTTCTAGCGGGGGGGAATGAGCAGTTCTTC
TRBJ2-5,TRBV19,.,.,CASSIGQGLIETQYF,TGTGCCAGTAGTATAGGCCAGGGATTGATAGAGACCCAGTACTTC
TRBJ2-1,TRBV27,.,TRBD2,CASSTKGGPFDSYNEQFF,TGTGCCAGCAGTACGAAGGGAGGGCCGTTCGACTCCTACAATGAGCAGTTCTTC
TRBJ2-5,TRBV28,.,.,CASSFIGGETQYF,TGTGCCAGCAGTTTCATTGGGGGGGAGACCCAGTACTTC
TRBJ1-5,TRBV30,.,.,CAWSVQWGPSNQPQHF,TGTGCCTGGAGTGTACAATGGGGGCCAAGCAATCAGCCCCAGCATTTT
TRBJ2-2,TRBV30,.,TRBD1,CAFVNRDRGRNTGELFF,TGTGCCTTCGTCAACCGGGACAGGGGCAGAAACACCGGGGAGCTGTTTTTT
TRBJ1-2,TRBV4-3,.,.,CASSPGEDGNYGYTF,TGCGCCAGCAGCCCGGGGGAGGACGGGAACTATGGCTACACCTTC
TRBJ1-6,TRBV6-2/TRBV6-3,.,.,CASSSPYSFTGQRSPLHF,TGTGCCAGCAGTTCTCCGTACTCCTTCACAGGGCAGAGATCACCCCTCCACTTT
TRBJ1-1,TRBV2,.,.,CASRGRGNTEAFF,TGTGCCAGCCGGGGCAGGGGGAACACTGAAGCTTTCTTT
TRBJ1-1,TRBV19,.,.,CASSAYRVNTEAFF,TGTGCCAGTAGTGCCTACAGGGTGAACACTGAAGCTTTCTTT
TRBJ2-5,TRBV10-1,once,.,CASSQGTEETQYF,TGCGCCAGCAGCCAGGGAACGGAAGAGACCCAGTACTTC
TRBJ2-5,TRBV7-2,.,.,CASSLAWEGGSETQYF,TGTGCCAGCAGCTTAGCGTGGGAGGGGGGGAGTGAGACCCAGTACTTC